This T cell receptor beta chain stems from a study of T cells in Graves' hyperthyroidism and ophthalmopathy. This clonotype was found many times. The CDR3 totals 17 residues. The V and J ends lost 3 bases and 7 bases, in that order; junction bases with no gene match: 12. RNA transcripts served as the template for amplifying TCR beta CDR3 regions. In the first-round RT-PCR of the TCR CDR3, the HTBI primer set was used. MiXCR, run by TCRdb on the multiplex PCR reads, gives a single entry per CDR3 protein. The repertoire includes 550,000 to 600,000 distinct CDR3 sequences, around 14% of them detected once, and 6.5% to 9% sits in the top ten.

The receptor was derived from a woman younger than 30 with Graves' ophthalmopathy. The sample comprised blood. The V call is TRBV12-3 or TRBV12-4, the J call TRBJ2-1; the match to TRBD2 covers 10 bases. CDR3 in amino acids: CASSFRGWASGSNEQFF. CDR3 bases: TGTGCCAGCAGTTTTAGGGGGTGGGCTAGCGGGAGTAATGAGCAGTTCTTC.